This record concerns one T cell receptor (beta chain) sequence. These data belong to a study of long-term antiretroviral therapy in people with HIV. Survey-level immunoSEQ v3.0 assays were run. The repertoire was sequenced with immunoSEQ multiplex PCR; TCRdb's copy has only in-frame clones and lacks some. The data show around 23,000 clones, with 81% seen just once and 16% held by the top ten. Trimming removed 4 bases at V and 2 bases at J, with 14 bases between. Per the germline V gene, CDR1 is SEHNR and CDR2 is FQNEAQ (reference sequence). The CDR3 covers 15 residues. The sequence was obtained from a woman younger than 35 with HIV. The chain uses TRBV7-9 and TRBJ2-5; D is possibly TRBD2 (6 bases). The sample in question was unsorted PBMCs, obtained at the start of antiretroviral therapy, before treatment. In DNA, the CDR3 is TGTGCCAGCAGCTCCCAGGGCGGGGTACAAGAGACCCAGTACTTC. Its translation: CASSSQGGVQETQYF.